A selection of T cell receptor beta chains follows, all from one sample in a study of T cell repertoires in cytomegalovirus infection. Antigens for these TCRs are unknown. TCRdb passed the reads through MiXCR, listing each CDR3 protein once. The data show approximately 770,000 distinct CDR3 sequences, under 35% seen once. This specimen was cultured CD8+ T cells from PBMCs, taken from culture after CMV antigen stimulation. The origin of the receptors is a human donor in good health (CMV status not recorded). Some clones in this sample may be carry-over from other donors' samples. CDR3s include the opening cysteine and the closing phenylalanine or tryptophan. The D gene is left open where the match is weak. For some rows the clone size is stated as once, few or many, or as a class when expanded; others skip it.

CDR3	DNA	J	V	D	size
CASSLGGTEQFF	TGTGCCAGCAGCTTAGGAGGGACTGAGCAGTTCTTC	TRBJ2-1	TRBV7-2	.	many
CASSLGSRPDTQYF	TGTGCCAGCAGCTTAGGCAGCCGACCGGATACGCAGTATTTT	TRBJ2-3	TRBV11-3	.	many
CASSSGGSTDTQYF	TGTGCCAGCAGTTCTGGGGGAAGCACAGATACGCAGTATTTT	TRBJ2-3	TRBV12-3/TRBV12-4	.	many
CASSPYRGLIREPQHF	TGTGCCAGCAGTCCATACAGGGGGCTTATACGGGAGCCCCAGCATTTT	TRBJ1-5	TRBV27	TRBD1	many
CASSEPPDRGRGEQYF	TGTGCCAGCAGTGAACCGCCCGACAGGGGCCGGGGCGAGCAGTACTTC	TRBJ2-7	TRBV6-1	TRBD1	few
CATKKYTTAPETQYF	TGTGCCACCAAGAAGTATACAACAGCGCCAGAGACCCAGTACTTC	TRBJ2-5	TRBV11-2	.	.
CASSLFYSGDADTQYF	TGTGCCAGCAGCCTGTTTTACAGCGGGGACGCAGATACGCAGTATTTT	TRBJ2-3	TRBV11-2	TRBD2	few
CASSFIAGSTDTQYF	TGTGCCAGCAGTTTTATAGCGGGGTCTACAGATACGCAGTATTTT	TRBJ2-3	TRBV27	TRBD2	.
CASSLIAGGDNEQFF	TGTGCCAGCAGCTTAATAGCGGGGGGGGACAATGAGCAGTTCTTC	TRBJ2-1	TRBV7-6	TRBD2	many
CASSYGEGGSPLHF	TGTGCCAGCAGTTACGGAGAAGGAGGCTCACCCCTCCACTTT	TRBJ1-6	TRBV6-2/TRBV6-3	.	.
CASSASQVETQYF	TGTGCCAGTAGTGCTTCGCAGGTAGAGACCCAGTACTTC	TRBJ2-5	TRBV19	.	few
CASSHPAGAVNTGELFF	TGTGCCAGCAGCCATCCAGCCGGGGCCGTCAACACCGGGGAGCTGTTTTTT	TRBJ2-2	TRBV7-2	.	many
CASSPSLGYQPQHF	TGTGCCAGCAGCCCCAGTTTAGGGTATCAGCCCCAGCATTTT	TRBJ1-5	TRBV27	.	few
CASSFYRGLSTEAFF	TGTGCCAGCAGCTTCTACAGGGGGCTGAGCACTGAAGCTTTCTTT	TRBJ1-1	TRBV7-9	TRBD1	.
CASSVMRGLLRNTGELFF	TGTGCCAGCAGTGTCATGAGGGGACTCCTGAGGAACACCGGGGAGCTGTTTTTT	TRBJ2-2	TRBV6-1	.	few
CASSPYRVEAGYTF	TGTGCCAGTAGTCCTTACAGGGTTGAGGCTGGCTACACCTTC	TRBJ1-2	TRBV19	.	.
CASQGRTEAFF	TGTGCCAGCCAGGGAAGGACTGAAGCTTTCTTT	TRBJ1-1	TRBV6-1	.	.
CASSLSIGGGGEQFF	TGTGCCAGCAGTTTATCAATAGGGGGAGGTGGTGAGCAGTTCTTC	TRBJ2-1	TRBV27	.	.
CASSSYRVGNTIYF	TGTGCCAGCAGCTCTTACAGGGTGGGAAACACCATATATTTT	TRBJ1-3	TRBV7-2	.	.
CASSQLADFTGTDYGYTF	TGCGCCAGCAGCCAGCTCGCCGACTTTACCGGGACGGACTATGGCTACACCTTC	TRBJ1-2	TRBV4-3	.	.
CASSLAAQGHYGYTF	TGTGCCAGCAGCTTAGCCGCCCAGGGTCACTATGGCTACACCTTC	TRBJ1-2	TRBV7-2	.	few
CASSLVGLDEKLFF	TGTGCCAGCAGCTTAGTAGGGTTGGATGAAAAACTGTTTTTT	TRBJ1-4	TRBV7-9	.	.
CASSLFPGSSGGDTGELFF	TGTGCCAGCAGTTTATTCCCTGGGTCTAGCGGGGGAGACACCGGGGAGCTGTTTTTT	TRBJ2-2	TRBV27	TRBD2	.
CASSPLGGGSGNTIYF	TGTGCCAGCAGCCCACTTGGGGGAGGCTCTGGAAACACCATATATTTT	TRBJ1-3	TRBV7-2	.	.
CASVHGLRGRKTGELFF	TGTGCTAGTGTCCACGGCCTGCGGGGGAGAAAAACCGGGGAGCTGTTTTTT	TRBJ2-2	TRBV12-5	TRBD2	.
CASSHGDSQAFF	TGTGCCAGCAGCCACGGGGACTCTCAAGCTTTCTTT	TRBJ1-1	TRBV5-5	.	few
CSAAFLGSYNSPLHF	TGCAGTGCTGCATTTTTAGGCTCCTATAATTCACCCCTCCACTTT	TRBJ1-6	TRBV20-1	.	.
CASSLGRAQTYNEQFF	TGTGCCAGCAGCTTAGGGAGGGCACAGACCTACAATGAGCAGTTCTTC	TRBJ2-1	TRBV7-2	.	many
CASSFFLAEAFF	TGTGCCAGCAGCTTTTTTTTGGCTGAAGCTTTCTTT	TRBJ1-1	TRBV7-3	.	few
CASSISGGRYEQYF	TGTGCCAGCAGTATTAGCGGGGGGCGCTACGAGCAGTACTTC	TRBJ2-7	TRBV6-6	TRBD2	.
CASTRLGGYEQYF	TGTGCCAGCACCCGGTTAGGGGGCTACGAGCAGTACTTC	TRBJ2-7	TRBV27	.	few
CASGPAGAYNEQFF	TGTGCCAGCGGTCCGGCAGGGGCCTACAATGAGCAGTTCTTC	TRBJ2-1	TRBV25-1	.	.
CASRLSSRGANEQFF	TGTGCCAGCAGATTGAGCTCTAGAGGTGCGAATGAGCAGTTCTTC	TRBJ2-1	TRBV7-9	.	.
CASGLVGTGGTEAFF	TGTGCTAGTGGTTTGGTAGGGACAGGGGGCACTGAAGCTTTCTTT	TRBJ1-1	TRBV12-5	TRBD1	few